These 12 T cell receptor beta chains came from one sample sequenced in a study of CD8 T cells in ankylosing spondylitis. TCRdb processed the 5' RACE reads anew with MiXCR; each CDR3 protein has one entry. The sample includes about 220,000 distinct CDR3 sequences, about 10% seen only once; the top ten take under 25%. The sequenced sample consisted of blood, either unsorted or a sorted T cell fraction (not recorded which). The receptors originated from a male donor with ankylosing spondylitis or in good health (not recorded which).

In this sample, this clonotype turned up many times. The rearrangement joins TRBV10-3 to TRBJ2-1; 9 nucleotides match TRBD2. Germline CDR1 reads ENHRY; CDR2 reads SYGVKD. This CDR3 is built from 16 residues. Trimming at V came to 0 bases and at J to 7 bases, leaving 7 bases not matched to a gene. The CDR3 loop reads CAISESSGTSQNEQFF. The CDR3 bases are TGTGCCATCAGTGAGTCGAGCGGGACTAGCCAGAATGAGCAGTTCTTC.

Concerning this clonotype itself: A much larger clone differs from this one at a single base, so this may be a read error. The rearrangement uses TRBV5-1 and TRBJ1-2; possible D gene TRBD1, 6 bases. Germline V gene lookup returns CDR1 SGHRS and CDR2 YFSETQ. The CDR3 is 15 amino acids. In DNA, the CDR3 is TGCGCCAGCAGCAAGGACGGGACATCCGGCTATGGCTACCCCTTC. It specifies CASSKDGTSGYGYPF.

This clonotype was seen a few times. The chain employs TRBV12-3 or TRBV12-4 and TRBJ2-4; 14 nucleotides line up with TRBD2. CDR3 length: 19 amino acids. With 8 bases clipped from V and 0 bases from J, the junction kept 12 bases outside the gene matches. CDR3 nucleotides: TGTGCCAGCTGTTCCTTGGGACTAGCGGGGGCCCTAGCCAAAAACATTCAGTACTTC. Translating it yields CASCSLGLAGALAKNIQYF.

This clonotype was seen at least ten times. This chain links TRBV7-2 with TRBJ2-5, with a weak D call TRBD1 (5 bases). V shed 5 bases and J shed 1 base, with 8 bases lying between them. Germline CDR1 SGHTA, CDR2 FQGNSA. The CDR3 loop spans 13 amino acids. The CDR3 sequence is CASSKQVQETQYF. The CDR3 DNA follows: TGTGCCAGCAGCAAACAGGTCCAAGAGACCCAGTACTTC. Filled out from reference TRBV7-2 and TRBJ2-5, the complete variable domain reads GAGVSQSPSNKVTEKGKDVELRCDPISGHTALYWYRQSLGQGLEFLIYFQGNSAPDKSGLPSDRFSAERTGGSVSTLTIQRTQQEDSAVYLCASSKQVQETQYFGPGTRLLVL.

This clonotype was found a few times. The genes are TRBV29-1 and TRBJ2-7; perhaps TRBD1 as D (6 bases). Trimming stripped 4 bases from V and 5 bases from J, with 12 bases between. The CDR3 is 12 amino acids. Germline-derived CDR1 and CDR2 are SQVTM and ANQGSEA. Here the CDR3 DNA reads TGCAGCGTTGCGCCCGGGACAAACGAGCAGTACTTC. Encoded protein: CSVAPGTNEQYF.

The V and J genes are TRBV28 and TRBJ2-5; D is unclear. This CDR3 is built from 16 residues. The germline V gene has CDR1 MDHEN and CDR2 SYDVKM. Trimming stripped 4 bases from V and 0 bases from J, with 15 bases between. The CDR3 DNA follows: TGTGCCAGCAGTTCCATATTGACTTTGTACCAAGAGACCCAGTACTTC. Protein sequence: CASSSILTLYQETQYF.

This clonotype was detected only a few times. The V and J genes are TRBV5-1 and TRBJ2-1; D remains ambiguous. V was trimmed by 0 bases and J by 0 bases, leaving 13 bases between them. The CDR3 consists of 17 residues. CDR1 and CDR2 (germline): SGHRS, YFSETQ. CDR3 sequence reads: CASSLAPMISSYNEQFF. CDR3 in DNA: TGCGCCAGCAGCTTGGCCCCTATGATTAGCTCCTACAATGAGCAGTTCTTC.

This clonotype was detected only a few times. V usage is TRBV18 and J usage is TRBJ1-2; maybe TRBD1 (6 bases). V lost 0 bases, J lost 2 bases, and 13 bases lay in between. CDR3 length: 16 amino acids. CDR1 KGHSH and CDR2 LQKENI come from the germline V gene. In DNA form, the CDR3 reads TGTGCCAGCTCACCACCCGGAGGGGGAAGGAACTATGGCTACACCTTC. Its translation: CASSPPGGGRNYGYTF.

At least ten counts were recorded for this clonotype. V usage is TRBV7-9 and J usage is TRBJ2-1; possible D gene TRBD1, 6 bases. Trimming stripped 1 base from V and 3 bases from J, with 7 bases between. Germline loops: CDR1 SEHNR, CDR2 FQNEAQ (reference sequence). The CDR3 is 14 residues long. The CDR3, as DNA: TGTGCCAGCAGCTTAGGACAGGACTACAATGAGCAGTTCTTC. Translating gives CASSLGQDYNEQFF. Complete variable domain (other parts from reference TRBV7-9 and TRBJ2-1): DTGVSQNPRHKITKRGQNVTFRCDPISEHNRLYWYRQTLGQGPEFLTYFQNEAQLEKSRLLSDRFSAERPKGSFSTLEIQRTEQGDSAMYLCASSLGQDYNEQFFGPGTRLTVL.

This sequence joins TRBV5-5 and TRBJ2-2, with D possibly matching TRBD1 (5 bases). Germline V lookup: CDR1 SGHKS, CDR2 YYEKEE (reference sequence). The V end lost 4 bases, the J end lost 1 base, and 11 bases lay between the germline ends. CDR3 length: 15 amino acids. CDR3 amino acids: CASSTRDLNTGELFF. The DNA of the CDR3 is TGTGCCAGCAGCACCAGGGATCTGAACACCGGGGAGCTGTTTTTT.

The V and J genes are TRBV7-9 and TRBJ2-3, with TRBD1 as a possible D gene (6 bases). The germline gives CDR1 SEHNR, CDR2 FQNEAQ (reference sequence). This CDR3 is 13 amino acids long. V dropped 4 bases and J dropped 6 bases, with 11 bases sitting between them. The CDR3 sequence: CASSWAQGDTQYF. DNA of the CDR3: TGTGCCAGCAGCTGGGCTCAGGGGGATACGCAGTATTTT. Full variable domain (remainder filled in from reference TRBV7-9 and TRBJ2-3): DTGVSQNPRHKITKRGQNVTFRCDPISEHNRLYWYRQTLGQGPEFLTYFQNEAQLEKSRLLSDRFSAERPKGSFSTLEIQRTEQGDSAMYLCASSWAQGDTQYFGPGTRLTVL.

This clonotype was counted at least ten times. V gene TRBV28 combines with J gene TRBJ2-1; the match to TRBD1 covers 11 bases. Trimming took 2 bases from V and 11 from J; bases not matched to a gene: 8. Germline V lookup: CDR1 MDHEN, CDR2 SYDVKM. The CDR3 consists of 15 residues. The CDR3 DNA is TGTGCCAGCAGTTTAGTGGGACAGGGGGTTAGGAAGCAGTTCTTC. This encodes CASSLVGQGVRKQFF.